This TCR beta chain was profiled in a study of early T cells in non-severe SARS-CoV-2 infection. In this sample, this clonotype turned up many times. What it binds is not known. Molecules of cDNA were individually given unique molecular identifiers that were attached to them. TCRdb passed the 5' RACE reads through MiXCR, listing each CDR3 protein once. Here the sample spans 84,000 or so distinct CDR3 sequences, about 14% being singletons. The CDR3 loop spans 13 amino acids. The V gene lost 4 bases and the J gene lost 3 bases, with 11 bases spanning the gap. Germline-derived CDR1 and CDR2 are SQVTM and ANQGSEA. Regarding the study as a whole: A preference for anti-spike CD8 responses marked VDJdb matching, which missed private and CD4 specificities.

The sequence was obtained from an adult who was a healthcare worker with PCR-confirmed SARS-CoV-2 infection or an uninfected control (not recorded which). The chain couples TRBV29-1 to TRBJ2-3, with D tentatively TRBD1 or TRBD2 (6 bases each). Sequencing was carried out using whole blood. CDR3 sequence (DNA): TGCAGCGTTGTCCTAGGGGGGACAGATACGCAGTATTTT. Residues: CSVVLGGTDTQYF.